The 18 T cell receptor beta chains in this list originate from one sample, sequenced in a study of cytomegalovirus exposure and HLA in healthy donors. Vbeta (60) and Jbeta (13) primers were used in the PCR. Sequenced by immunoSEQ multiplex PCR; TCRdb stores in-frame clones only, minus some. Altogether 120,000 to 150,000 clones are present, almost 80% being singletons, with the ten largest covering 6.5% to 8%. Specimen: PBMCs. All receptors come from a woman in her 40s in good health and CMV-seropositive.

CDR3 sequence (DNA): TGTGCCAGCAGTGCTCGGACAGGGCAATACAATGAGCAGTTCTTC. Protein sequence: CASSARTGQYNEQFF. The chain has TRBV6-1 and TRBJ2-1, with 8 bases lining up with TRBD1. Germline trimming cut 4 bases from V and 4 bases from J; bases unmatched to any gene: 6. The germline V gene encodes CDR1 MNHNS and CDR2 SASEGT. The CDR3 runs 15 residues.

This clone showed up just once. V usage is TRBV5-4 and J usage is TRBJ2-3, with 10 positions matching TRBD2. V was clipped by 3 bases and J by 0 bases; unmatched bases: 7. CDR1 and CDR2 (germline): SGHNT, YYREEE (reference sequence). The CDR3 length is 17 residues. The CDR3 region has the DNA TGTGCCAGCAGCTCCGTACCAGCGGGGGGGAGCACAGATACGCAGTATTTT. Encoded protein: CASSSVPAGGSTDTQYF. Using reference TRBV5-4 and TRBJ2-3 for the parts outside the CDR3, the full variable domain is ETGVTQSPTHLIKTRGQQVTLRCSSQSGHNTVSWYQQALGQGPQFIFQYYREEENGRGNFPPRFSGLQFPNYSSELNVNALELDDSALYLCASSSVPAGGSTDTQYFGPGTRLTVL.

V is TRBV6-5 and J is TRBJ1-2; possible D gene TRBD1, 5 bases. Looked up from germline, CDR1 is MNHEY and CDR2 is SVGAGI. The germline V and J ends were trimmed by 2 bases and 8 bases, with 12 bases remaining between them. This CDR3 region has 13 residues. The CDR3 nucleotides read TGTGCCAGCAGTTACAAGGGGCTGGGAGGCTACACCTTC. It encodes CASSYKGLGGYTF.

The CDR3 reads CASSQGGYEQYF. DNA of the CDR3: TGTGCCAGCTCACAAGGGGGCTACGAGCAGTACTTC. This chain connects TRBV18 to TRBJ2-7; D is perhaps TRBD1 (6 bases). Trimming stripped 4 bases from V and 3 bases from J, with 7 bases between. Germline values: CDR1 KGHSH, CDR2 LQKENI. CDR3 size: 12 residues.

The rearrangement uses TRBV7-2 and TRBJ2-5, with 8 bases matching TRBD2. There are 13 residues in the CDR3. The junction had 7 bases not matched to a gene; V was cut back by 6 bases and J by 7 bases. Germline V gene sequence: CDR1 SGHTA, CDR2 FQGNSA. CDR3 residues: CASSPGTRGTQYF. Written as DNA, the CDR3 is TGTGCCAGCAGTCCCGGGACTAGAGGGACCCAGTACTTC. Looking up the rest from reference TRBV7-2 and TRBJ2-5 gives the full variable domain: GAGVSQSPSNKVTEKGKDVELRCDPISGHTALYWYRQSLGQGLEFLIYFQGNSAPDKSGLPSDRFSAERTGGSVSTLTIQRTQQEDSAVYLCASSPGTRGTQYFGPGTRLLVL.

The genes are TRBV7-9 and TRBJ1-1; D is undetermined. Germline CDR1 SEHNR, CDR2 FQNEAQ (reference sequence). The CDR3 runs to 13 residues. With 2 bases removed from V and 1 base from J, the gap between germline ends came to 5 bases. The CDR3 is CASSLLSNTEAFF. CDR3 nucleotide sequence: TGTGCCAGCAGCTTACTGTCGAACACTGAAGCTTTCTTT.

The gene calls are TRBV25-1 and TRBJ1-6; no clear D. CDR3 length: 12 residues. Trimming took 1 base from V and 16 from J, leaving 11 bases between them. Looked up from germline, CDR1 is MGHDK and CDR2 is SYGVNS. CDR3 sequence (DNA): TGTGCCAGCAGTGAATCCGGCAGGCCACTCCACTTT. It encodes CASSESGRPLHF.

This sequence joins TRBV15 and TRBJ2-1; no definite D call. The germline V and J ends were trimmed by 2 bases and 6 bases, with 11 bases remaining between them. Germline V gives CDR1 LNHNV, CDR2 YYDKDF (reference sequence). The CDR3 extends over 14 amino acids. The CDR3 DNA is TGTGCCACCAGCAGACTACCCAATCTCAATGAGCAGTTCTTC. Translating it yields CATSRLPNLNEQFF.

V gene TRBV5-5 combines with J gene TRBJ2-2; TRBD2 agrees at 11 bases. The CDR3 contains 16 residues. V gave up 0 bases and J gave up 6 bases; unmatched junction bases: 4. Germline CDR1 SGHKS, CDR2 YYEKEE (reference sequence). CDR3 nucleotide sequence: TGTGCCAGCAGCTTGGTACCTAGCGGGGGGCCCGGGGAGCTGTTTTTT. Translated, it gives CASSLVPSGGPGELFF. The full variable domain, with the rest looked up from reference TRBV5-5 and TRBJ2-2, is DAGVTQSPTHLIKTRGQQVTLRCSPISGHKSVSWYQQVLGQGPQFIFQYYEKEERGRGNFPDRFSARQFPNYSSELNVNALLLGDSALYLCASSLVPSGGPGELFFGEGSRLTVL.

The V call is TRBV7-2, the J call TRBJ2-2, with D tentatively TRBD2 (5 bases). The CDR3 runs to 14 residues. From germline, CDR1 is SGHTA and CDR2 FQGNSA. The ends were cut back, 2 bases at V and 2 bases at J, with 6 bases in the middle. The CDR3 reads CASSLLANTGELFF. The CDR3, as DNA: TGTGCCAGCAGCTTACTAGCTAACACCGGGGAGCTGTTTTTT.

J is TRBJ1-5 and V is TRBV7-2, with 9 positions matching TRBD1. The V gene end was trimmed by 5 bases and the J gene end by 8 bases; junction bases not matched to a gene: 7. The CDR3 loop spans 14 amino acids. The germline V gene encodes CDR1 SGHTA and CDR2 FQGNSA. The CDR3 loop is CASSRGQGGEPQHF. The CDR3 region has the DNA TGTGCCAGCAGCCGGGGACAGGGTGGTGAGCCCCAGCATTTT.

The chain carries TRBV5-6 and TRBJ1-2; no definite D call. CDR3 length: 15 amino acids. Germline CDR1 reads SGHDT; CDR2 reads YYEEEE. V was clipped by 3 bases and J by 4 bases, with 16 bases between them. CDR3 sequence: CASSWSPLGSYGYTF. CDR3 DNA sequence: TGTGCCAGCAGCTGGAGCCCTCTCGGGTCCTATGGCTACACCTTC.

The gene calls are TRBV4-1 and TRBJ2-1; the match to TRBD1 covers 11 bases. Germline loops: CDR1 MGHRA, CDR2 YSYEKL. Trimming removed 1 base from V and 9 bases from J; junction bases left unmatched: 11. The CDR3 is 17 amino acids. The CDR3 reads CASSQGWRTGGSGEQFF. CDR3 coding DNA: TGCGCCAGCAGCCAAGGATGGCGGACAGGGGGCTCAGGTGAGCAGTTCTTC.

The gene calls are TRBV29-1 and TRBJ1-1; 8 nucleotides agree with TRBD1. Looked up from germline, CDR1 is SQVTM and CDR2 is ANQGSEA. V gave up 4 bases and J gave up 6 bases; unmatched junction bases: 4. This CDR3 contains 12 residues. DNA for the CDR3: TGCAGCGTTGGCCAGGGGGCGGCTGAAGCTTTCTTT. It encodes CSVGQGAAEAFF.

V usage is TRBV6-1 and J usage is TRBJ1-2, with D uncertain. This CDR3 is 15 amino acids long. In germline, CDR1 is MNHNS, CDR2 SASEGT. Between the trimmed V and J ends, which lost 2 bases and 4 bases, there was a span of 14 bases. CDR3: CASSESGGRAYGYTF. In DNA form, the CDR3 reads TGTGCCAGCAGTGAATCTGGAGGGAGGGCCTATGGCTACACCTTC.

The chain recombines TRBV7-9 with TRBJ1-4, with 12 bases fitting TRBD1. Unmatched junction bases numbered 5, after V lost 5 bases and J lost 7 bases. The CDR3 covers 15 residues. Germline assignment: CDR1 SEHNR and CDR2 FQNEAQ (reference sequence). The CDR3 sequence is CASSPGQGASEKLFF. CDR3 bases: TGTGCCAGCAGCCCGGGACAGGGGGCGTCTGAAAAACTGTTTTTT.

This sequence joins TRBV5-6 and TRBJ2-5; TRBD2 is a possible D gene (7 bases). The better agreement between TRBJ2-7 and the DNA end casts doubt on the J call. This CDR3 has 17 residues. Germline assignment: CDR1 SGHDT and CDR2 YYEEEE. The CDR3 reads CASSSWDAGARPYEQYF. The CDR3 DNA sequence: TGTGCCAGCAGCTCTTGGGATGCGGGGGCGAGACCCTACGAGCAGTACTTC.

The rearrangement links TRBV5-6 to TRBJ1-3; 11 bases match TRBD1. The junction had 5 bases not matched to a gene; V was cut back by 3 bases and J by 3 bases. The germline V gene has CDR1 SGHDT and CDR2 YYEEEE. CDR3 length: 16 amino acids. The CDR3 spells CASSSAGQGVGNTIYF. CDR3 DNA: TGTGCCAGCAGCTCGGCGGGACAGGGGGTTGGAAACACCATATATTTT. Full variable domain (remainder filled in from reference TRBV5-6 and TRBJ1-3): DAGVTQSPTHLIKTRGQQVTLRCSPKSGHDTVSWYQQALGQGPQFIFQYYEEEERQRGNFPDRFSGHQFPNYSSELNVNALLLGDSALYLCASSSAGQGVGNTIYFGEGSWLTVV.